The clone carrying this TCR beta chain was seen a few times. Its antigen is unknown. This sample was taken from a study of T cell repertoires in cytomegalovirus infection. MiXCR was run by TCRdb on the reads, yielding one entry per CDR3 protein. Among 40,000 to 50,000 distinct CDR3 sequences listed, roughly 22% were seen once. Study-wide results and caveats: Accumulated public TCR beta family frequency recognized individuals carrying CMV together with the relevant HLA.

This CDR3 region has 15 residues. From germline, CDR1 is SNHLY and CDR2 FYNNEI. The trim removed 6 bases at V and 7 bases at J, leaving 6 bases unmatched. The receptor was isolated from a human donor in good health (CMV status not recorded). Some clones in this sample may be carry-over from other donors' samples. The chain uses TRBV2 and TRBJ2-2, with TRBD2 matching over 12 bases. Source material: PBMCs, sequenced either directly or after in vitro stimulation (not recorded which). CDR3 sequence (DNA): TGTGCCAGCAGGGCGACTAGCGGGAGCCACGGGGAGCTGTTTTTT. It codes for CASRATSGSHGELFF.